This TCR beta chain derives from a study of CXCR3-negative and CXCR3-positive naive CD8 T cells. Looking at the study overall: Roughly 140 million TRB reads were obtained in total, which works out to about 1.5 +/- 0.3 million per library. Study-wide results and caveats: Partial loss of CXCR3 expression followed cryopreservation; most assays used fresh PBMCs.

Using triplicate sorts, some 300,000 cells were collected each time from every CD8+ T cell subset. Via 5' RACE with UMI labels, TRB cDNA libraries were prepared. TCRdb reprocessed the 5' RACE reads; each CDR3 protein has one entry and no DNA is given. This listing includes about 43,000 distinct CDR3 sequences. Notes on this clonotype: Antigen unknown.

CDR3 length equals 17 residues. CDR1 is KGHSH and CDR2 is LQKENI in the germline V gene. The chain combines TRBV18 with TRBJ2-6. This TCR came from a human donor in good health. Some clones in this sample may be carry-over from other donors' samples. The sample comprised memory CD8+ T cells from blood. CDR3 sequence reads: CASSPTFRVENANVLTF. The variable domain in full, with the rest retrieved from reference TRBV18 and TRBJ2-6, is NAGVMQNPRHLVRRRGQEARLRCSPMKGHSHVYWYRQLPEEGLKFMVYLQKENIIDESGMPKERFSAEFPKEGPSILRIQQVVRGDSAAYFCASSPTFRVENANVLTFGAGSRLTVL.